The sequence of this T cell receptor beta chain was determined in a study of blood T cell repertoires in COVID-19. CDR1 MNHNY and CDR2 SVGAGI come from the germline V gene (reference sequence). This CDR3 is built from 16 residues. Between the trimmed V and J ends, which lost 4 bases and 1 base, there was a span of 17 bases. This table comes from immunoSEQ multiplex PCR, and its TCRdb copy is limited to in-frame clones, with some not included. The sample consists of 150,000 to 200,000 clones, 80% to 85% of them appearing once. Source material: peripheral blood. The chain combines TRBV6-6 with TRBJ2-7; tentative D call: TRBD2 (6 bases). This clonotype originated in a woman aged 70-85 years with COVID-19, enrolled during active disease. In DNA form, the CDR3 reads TGTGCCAGCAGTTCATCTAGTTGGGACTCTTCCTACGAGCAGTACTTC. Amino acid sequence: CASSSSSWDSSYEQYF.